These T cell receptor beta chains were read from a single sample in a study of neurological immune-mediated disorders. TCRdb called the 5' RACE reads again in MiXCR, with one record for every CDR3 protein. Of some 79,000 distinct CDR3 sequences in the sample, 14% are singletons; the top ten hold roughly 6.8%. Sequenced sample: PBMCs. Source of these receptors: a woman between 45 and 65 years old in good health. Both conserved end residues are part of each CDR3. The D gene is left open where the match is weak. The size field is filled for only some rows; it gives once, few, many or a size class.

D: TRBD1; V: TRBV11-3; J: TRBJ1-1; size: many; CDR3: CASWGQGSAEAFF; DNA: TGTGCCAGCTGGGGACAGGGGAGCGCTGAAGCTTTCTTT
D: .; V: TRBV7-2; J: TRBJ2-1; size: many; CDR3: CASSLMGQGGNEQFF; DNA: TGTGCCAGCAGCTTAATGGGCCAGGGGGGCAATGAGCAGTTCTTC
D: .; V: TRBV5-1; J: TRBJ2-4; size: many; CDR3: CASSSDSSKNIQYF; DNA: TGCGCCAGCAGCTCGGACAGTTCCAAAAACATTCAGTACTTC
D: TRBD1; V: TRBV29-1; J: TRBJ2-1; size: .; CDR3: CSVEQGAGNEQFF; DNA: TGCAGCGTTGAACAGGGGGCAGGCAATGAGCAGTTCTTC
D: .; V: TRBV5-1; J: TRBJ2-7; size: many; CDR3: CASSIGQTYEQYF; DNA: TGCGCCAGCAGCATCGGACAGACCTACGAGCAGTACTTC
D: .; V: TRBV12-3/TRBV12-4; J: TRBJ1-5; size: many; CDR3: CASSLGKTSNQPQHF; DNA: TGTGCCAGCAGTTTAGGGAAGACTAGCAATCAGCCCCAGCATTTT
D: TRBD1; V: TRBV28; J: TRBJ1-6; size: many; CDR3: CASSRTGGYNSPLHF; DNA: TGTGCCAGCAGTCGGACAGGGGGTTATAATTCACCCCTCCACTTT
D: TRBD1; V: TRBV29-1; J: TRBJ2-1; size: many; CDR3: CSVEVGTGTEFNEQFF; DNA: TGCAGCGTTGAAGTAGGGACAGGGACAGAATTCAATGAGCAGTTCTTC
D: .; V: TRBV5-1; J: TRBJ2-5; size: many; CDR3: CASSPDPKETQYF; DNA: TGCGCCAGCAGCCCCGACCCTAAAGAGACCCAGTACTTC
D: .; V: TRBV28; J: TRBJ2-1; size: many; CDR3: CGSSLWRGDEQFF; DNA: TGTGGCAGCAGTTTATGGAGGGGCGATGAGCAGTTCTTC
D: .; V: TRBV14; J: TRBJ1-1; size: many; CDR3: CASSQDLRTEAFF; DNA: TGTGCCAGCAGCCAAGACCTGAGGACTGAAGCTTTCTTT
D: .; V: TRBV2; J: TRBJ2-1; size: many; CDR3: CASDQEGDGTVRDEQFF; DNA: TGTGCCAGCGACCAGGAGGGGGATGGGACCGTTCGGGATGAGCAGTTCTTC
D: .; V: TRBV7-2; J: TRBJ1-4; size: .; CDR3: CDSSPRMGNEKLFF; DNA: TGTGACAGTAGCCCCCGGATGGGGAATGAAAAACTGTTTTTT
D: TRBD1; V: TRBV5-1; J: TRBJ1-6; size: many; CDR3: CASSLEGTGNSPLHF; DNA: TGCGCCAGCAGCTTGGAAGGGACAGGGAATTCACCCCTCCACTTT
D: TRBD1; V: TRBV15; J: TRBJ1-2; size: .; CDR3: CATSDGDRNYGYTF; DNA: TGTGCCACCAGCGATGGGGACAGGAACTATGGCTACACCTTC
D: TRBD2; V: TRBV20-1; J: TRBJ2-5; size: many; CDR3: CSARERGGEWETQYF; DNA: TGCAGTGCTAGAGAACGCGGGGGGGAATGGGAGACCCAGTACTTC
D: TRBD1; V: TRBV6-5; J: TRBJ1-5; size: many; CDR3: CASSTNRGSWPQHF; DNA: TGTGCCAGCAGCACGAACAGGGGTTCGTGGCCCCAGCATTTT
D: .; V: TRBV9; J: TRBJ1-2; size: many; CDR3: CASTPRVGSDGYTF; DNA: TGTGCCAGCACTCCTCGTGTGGGGTCGGATGGCTACACCTTC
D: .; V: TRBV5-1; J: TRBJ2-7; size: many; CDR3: CASSSKVSSGGEQYF; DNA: TGCGCCAGCAGCTCGAAAGTCTCTTCTGGGGGAGAGCAGTACTTC
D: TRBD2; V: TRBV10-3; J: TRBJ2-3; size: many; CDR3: CAISAGGPDTQYF; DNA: TGTGCCATCAGCGCGGGAGGCCCAGATACGCAGTATTTT
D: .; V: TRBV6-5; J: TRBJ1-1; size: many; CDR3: CASSSGGVTEAFF; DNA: TGTGCCAGCAGTAGCGGGGGTGTCACTGAAGCTTTCTTT
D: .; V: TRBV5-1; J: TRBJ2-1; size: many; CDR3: CASSLVLSGPYNEQFF; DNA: TGCGCCAGCAGCTTGGTTCTTTCAGGGCCCTACAATGAGCAGTTCTTC
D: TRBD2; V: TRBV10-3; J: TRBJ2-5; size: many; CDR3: CAISRLAGAEAQYF; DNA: TGTGCCATCAGCCGTCTAGCGGGGGCGGAGGCCCAGTACTTC
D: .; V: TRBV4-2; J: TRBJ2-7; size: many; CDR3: CASSPRGSYEQYF; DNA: TGTGCCAGCAGCCCCCGGGGTTCCTACGAGCAGTACTTC
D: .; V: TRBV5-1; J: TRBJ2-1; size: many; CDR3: CASSLVDGSRGDEQFF; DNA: TGCGCCAGCAGCTTGGTAGACGGCTCCAGGGGGGATGAGCAGTTCTTC
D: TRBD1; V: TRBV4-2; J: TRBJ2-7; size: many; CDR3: CASSHTGQEIEQYF; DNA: TGTGCCAGCAGCCACACCGGACAGGAGATCGAGCAGTACTTC
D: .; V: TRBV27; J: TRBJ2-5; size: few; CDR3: CASSFGGVGTQYF; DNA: TGTGCCAGCAGTTTTGGCGGGGTTGGGACCCAGTACTTC
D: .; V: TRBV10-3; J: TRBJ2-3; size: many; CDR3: CAISEYQDTQYF; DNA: TGTGCCATCAGCGAATACCAAGATACGCAGTATTTT
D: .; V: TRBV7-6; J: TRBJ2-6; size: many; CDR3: CASSLGVSGANVLTF; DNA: TGTGCCAGCAGCTTAGGGGTCTCTGGGGCCAACGTCCTGACTTTC
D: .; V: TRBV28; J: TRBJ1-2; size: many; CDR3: CASSFLDMGYGYTF; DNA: TGTGCCAGCAGTTTCCTAGATATGGGCTATGGCTACACCTTC
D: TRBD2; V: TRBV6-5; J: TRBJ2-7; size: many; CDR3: CASRRTSGDEQYF; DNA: TGTGCCAGCAGGAGGACTAGCGGCGACGAGCAGTACTTC
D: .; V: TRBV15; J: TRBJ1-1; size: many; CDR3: CATSRYGTQSTEAFF; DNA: TGTGCCACCAGCAGATACGGGACTCAGAGCACTGAAGCTTTCTTT
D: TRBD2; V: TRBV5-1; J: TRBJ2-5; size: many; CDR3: CASSLAGAVQETQYF; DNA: TGCGCCAGCAGCCTAGCGGGGGCGGTACAAGAGACCCAGTACTTC
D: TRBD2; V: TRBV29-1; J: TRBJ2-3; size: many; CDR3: CSVSSGGTDTQYF; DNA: TGCAGCGTTTCTAGCGGGGGTACAGATACGCAGTATTTT
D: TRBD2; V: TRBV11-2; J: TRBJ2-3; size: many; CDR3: CASSFRTSKDTQYF; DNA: TGTGCCAGCAGCTTCCGGACTAGCAAAGATACGCAGTATTTT
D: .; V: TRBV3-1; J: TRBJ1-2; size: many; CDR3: CASSQGGGGDYGYTF; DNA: TGTGCCAGCAGCCAAGGGGGCGGCGGCGACTATGGCTACACCTTC
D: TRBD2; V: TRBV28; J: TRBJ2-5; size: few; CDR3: CASSGRGVGETQYF; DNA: TGTGCCAGCAGTGGCCGGGGGGTCGGAGAGACCCAGTACTTC
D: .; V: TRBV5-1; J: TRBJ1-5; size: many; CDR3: CASSEGNSDQPQHF; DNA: TGCGCCAGCAGCGAGGGGAACTCGGATCAGCCCCAGCATTTT
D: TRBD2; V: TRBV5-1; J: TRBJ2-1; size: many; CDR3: CASMGLAVSYNEQFF; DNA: TGCGCCAGCATGGGACTAGCGGTCTCCTACAATGAGCAGTTCTTC
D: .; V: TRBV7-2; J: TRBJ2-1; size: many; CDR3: CASGKTTAYNEQFF; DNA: TGTGCCAGCGGAAAGACGACTGCCTACAATGAGCAGTTCTTC
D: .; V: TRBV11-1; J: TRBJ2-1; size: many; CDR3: CASSLQRGLGEQFF; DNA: TGTGCCAGCAGCCTCCAAAGGGGACTGGGTGAGCAGTTCTTC